This TCR beta chain emerged from a study of shared clonotypes between healthy human individuals. Study outcomes and limitations: Blood was the sole source, and tissue repertoires probably differ. Generally, naive subsets (rather than memory subsets) showed larger estimated richness.

Comments on this clone: What it binds is not known.

Per germline, CDR1 LNHDA and CDR2 SQIVND (reference sequence). Trimming removed 5 bases from V and 2 bases from J, with 12 bases in between. The CDR3 runs to 14 residues. Each cell subset's genomic DNA was divided evenly among several immunoSEQ plates. The table came from immunoSEQ multiplex PCR; TCRdb's copy has only in-frame clones and leaves some out. The sample shows some 2,500,000 clones, approximately 93% of them seen only once. Naive CD4+ cells were CD45RA-selected; the remaining cells were memory. The chain is built from TRBV19 and TRBJ2-5, with D maybe TRBD1 (5 bases). What was sequenced was naive CD4+ T cells from PBMCs. Subset: CD45RA+ positively selected. This sequence was found in a man aged 18-30 years in good health. Some clones in this sample may be carry-over from other donors' samples. As DNA, the CDR3 is TGTGCCAGTAGTCACCAAGGGGTTCAAGAGACCCAGTACTTC. It is translated as CASSHQGVQETQYF.